The 15 T cell receptor beta chains below all came from one sample that was sequenced in a study of post-analysis software for immune sequencing data. Study outcomes and limitations: In patients, TRBV5-6, TRBV5-1 and TRBV20-1 belonged to roughly five TRBV segments found more frequently than in controls.

Unique molecular identifiers tagged the TCR beta cDNA libraries. From the PCR reads, TCRdb called clonotypes with MiXCR, one entry per CDR3 protein. Among about 200,000 distinct CDR3 sequences, about 30% were seen once, and the ten largest hold about 3.7%. These TCRs' antigens remain unknown. The specimen was blood. The receptors were gathered from a girl between 2 and 17 years old with multiple sclerosis.

This clonotype was observed a handful of times. The genes are TRBV30 and TRBJ1-1, with D unclear. V gave up 2 bases and J gave up 1 base, with 5 bases separating them. The CDR3 has 12 residues. The germline V gene encodes CDR1 GTSNPN and CDR2 SVGIG (reference sequence). The CDR3 region has the DNA TGTGCCTGGAGTTACGGGAACACTGAAGCTTTCTTT. This gives the protein CAWSYGNTEAFF.

This clonotype has ten or more counts. The V and J genes are TRBV9 and TRBJ1-2, with no clear D. In germline, CDR1 is SGDLS, CDR2 YYNGEE. V lost 5 bases to trimming and J lost 7 bases, with 9 bases between them. CDR3 length equals 11 residues. CDR3 in amino acids: CASRHSGGYTF. DNA for the CDR3: TGTGCCAGCAGGCACTCAGGTGGCTACACCTTC.

This clonotype was seen more than once but under ten times. The chain recombines TRBV28 with TRBJ2-3; 11 positions agree with TRBD2. Trimming removed 5 bases from V and 2 bases from J; junction bases left unmatched: 12. CDR1 is MDHEN, CDR2 SYDVKM, per germline. This CDR3 is 18 amino acids long. The CDR3 bases are TGTGCCAGCAGTCCGGGGACTAGCGGACTCACCCCCACAGATACGCAGTATTTT. It codes for CASSPGTSGLTPTDTQYF.

This clonotype was counted only a few times. V is TRBV6-1 and J is TRBJ1-1; 7 nucleotides match TRBD1. V dropped 2 bases and J dropped 0; count of bases not matched to a gene: 18. CDR3 length: 20 residues. CDR1 is MNHNS, CDR2 SASEGT, per germline. CDR3 protein: CASSERHRGLRIRMNTEAFF. The CDR3, as DNA: TGTGCCAGCAGTGAACGTCACAGGGGCCTTCGAATAAGAATGAACACTGAAGCTTTCTTT.

This clonotype has ten or more counts. This sequence joins TRBV7-9 and TRBJ2-1, with 11 bases aligning to TRBD2. V lost 0 bases and J lost 7; bases outside the gene matches: 8. The CDR3 totals 17 residues. Looked up from germline, CDR1 is SEHNR and CDR2 is FQNEAQ (reference sequence). CDR3 region: CASSLAQTSGVVNEQFF. DNA of the CDR3: TGTGCCAGCAGCTTAGCCCAGACTAGCGGGGTGGTGAATGAGCAGTTCTTC. Supplemented by reference TRBV7-9 and TRBJ2-1, the full variable domain reads DTGVSQNPRHKITKRGQNVTFRCDPISEHNRLYWYRQTLGQGPEFLTYFQNEAQLEKSRLLSDRFSAERPKGSFSTLEIQRTEQGDSAMYLCASSLAQTSGVVNEQFFGPGTRLTVL.

Concerning this clonotype: This may be a read error: a much more frequent sequence differs by one nucleotide. The genes are TRBV6-2 or TRBV6-3 and TRBJ2-5; D unclear. From germline, CDR1 is MNHEY and CDR2 SVGEGT. This CDR3 spans 14 amino acids. The chain's CDR3 is CASSDSSMSSWQYF. The DNA of the CDR3 is TGTGCCAGCAGTGACTCGAGCATGAGTTCTTGGCAGTACTTC.

As regards this clonotype: Just one base apart from a much larger clone, this may be a read error. This rearrangement joins TRBV12-3 or TRBV12-4 to TRBJ2-3; 8 bases are shared with TRBD1. The CDR3 is 17 amino acids. Trimming removed 5 bases from V and 6 bases from J; junction bases left unmatched: 16. The CDR3 region has the DNA TGTGCCAGCAGTCCAGGACAGGGCGGAGACAAGGCTGATACGCAGTATTTT. This encodes CASSPGQGGDKADTQYF.

The table lists this clonotype with many counts. The chain links TRBV10-3 to TRBJ2-3; D call uncertain. V gave up 0 bases and J gave up 3 bases, with 7 bases separating them. Germline V lookup: CDR1 ENHRY, CDR2 SYGVKD. The CDR3 length is 14 residues. The CDR3 DNA reads TGTGCCATCAGTGAGTCCATTGGGACAGATACGCAGTATTTT. It translates to CAISESIGTDTQYF.

For this clonotype: A much more abundant neighbour one base away suggests this may be a read error. This chain connects TRBV4-1 to TRBJ2-5; 7 positions agree with TRBD2. The J call may be faulty, since TRBJ2-1 better matches the DNA end. The CDR3 consists of 16 residues. CDR1 is MGHRA, CDR2 YSYEKL, per germline. The CDR3 sequence: CASSQDWRGIQETQFF. CDR3 DNA sequence: TGCGCCAGCAGCCAAGATTGGCGGGGGATTCAAGAGACCCAGTTCTTC.

The chain is built from TRBV4-1 and TRBJ1-1; no clear D gene. The CDR3 runs 14 residues. Germline lookup yields CDR1 MGHRA and CDR2 YSYEKL. V lost 5 bases, J lost 1 base, and 11 bases lay in between. For the CDR3, the DNA is TGCGCCAGCAGCACCGACGCAGCGAACACTGAAGCTTTCTTT. Encoded protein: CASSTDAANTEAFF.

This rearrangement joins TRBV3-1 to TRBJ1-2; no clear D gene. V was shortened by 1 base and J by 5 bases, with 8 bases between the two germline ends. Germline CDR1 and CDR2: LGHDT and YNNKEL (reference sequence). This CDR3 is 13 amino acids long. CDR3 DNA sequence: TGTGCCAGCAGCCAAGGTCTGCCGTATGGCTACACCTTC. Its translation is CASSQGLPYGYTF.

The chain joins TRBV20-1 to TRBJ2-3; no definite D call. The CDR3 covers 12 residues. Germline values: CDR1 DFQATT, CDR2 SNEGSKA (reference sequence). Between the trimmed V and J ends, which lost 6 bases and 1 base, there was a span of 8 bases. The CDR3 region has the DNA TGCAGTGCGACCGACGGCACAGATACGCAGTATTTT. Translating gives CSATDGTDTQYF.

This clonotype has at least ten counts. The limits of the CDR3 on the DNA are not certain, so only TCRdb's listed CDR3 is given. The V gene is TRBV4-2, the J gene TRBJ2-1; TRBD2 is the table's D call, not checked against the DNA. 13 amino acids form the CDR3, both terminal residues included. The germline V gene encodes CDR1 LGHNA and CDR2 YNFKEQ. CDR3 residues: CASSQVASGSVFF.

CDR3 region: CASSPLRDRDPYTF. The CDR3 bases are TGTGCCAGCAGCCCCTTGCGGGACAGGGATCCCTACACCTTC. The chain couples TRBV28 to TRBJ1-2; 9 bases align to TRBD1. This CDR3 contains 14 residues. Germline V lookup: CDR1 MDHEN, CDR2 SYDVKM. V was pared by 6 bases and J by 10 bases, with 12 bases of the junction left unmatched.

In its sample, this clonotype was seen a few times. This chain connects TRBV12-3 or TRBV12-4 to TRBJ1-2; possibly TRBD1 for D (6 bases). The CDR3 sequence is 12 residues long. Deletions cut 6 bases from V and 4 bases from J, with 9 bases between. DNA of the CDR3: TGTGCCAGCAGACCGGACAGCTATGGCTACACCTTC. Amino acid sequence: CASRPDSYGYTF.